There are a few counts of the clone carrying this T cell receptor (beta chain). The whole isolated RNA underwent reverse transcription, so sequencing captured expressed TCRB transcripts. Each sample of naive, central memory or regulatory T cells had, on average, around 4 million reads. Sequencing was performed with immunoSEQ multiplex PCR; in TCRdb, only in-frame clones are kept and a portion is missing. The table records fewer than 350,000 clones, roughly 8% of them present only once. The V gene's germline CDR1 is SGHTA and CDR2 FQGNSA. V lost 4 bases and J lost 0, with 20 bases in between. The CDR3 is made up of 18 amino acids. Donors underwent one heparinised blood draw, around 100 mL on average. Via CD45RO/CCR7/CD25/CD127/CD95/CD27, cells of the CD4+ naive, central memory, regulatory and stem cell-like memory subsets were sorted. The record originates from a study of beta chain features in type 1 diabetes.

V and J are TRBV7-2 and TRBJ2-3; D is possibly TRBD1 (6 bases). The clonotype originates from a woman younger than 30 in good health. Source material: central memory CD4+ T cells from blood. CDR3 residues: CASSSPGGQGPSTDTQYF. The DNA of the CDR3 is TGTGCCAGCAGCTCCCCCGGTGGGCAGGGGCCTAGCACAGATACGCAGTATTTT.